The 14 T cell receptor beta chains listed next were all sequenced from one sample in a study of OX40 agonist ivuxolimab in advanced cancers. The assay was immunoSEQ multiplex PCR, and TCRdb's table has in-frame clones only and misses some. The sample yields fewer than 70,000 clones, roughly 82% seen once. The material sequenced was CD4+ or CD8+ T cells sorted from blood, taken in a trial of the OX40 agonist ivuxolimab. The receptor set was obtained from an adult with an advanced solid tumor such as melanoma, head and neck, liver or kidney cancer.

This chain connects TRBV7-9 to TRBJ1-5, with D unresolved. The V end was cut by 3 bases, the J end by 1 base, with 4 bases between. Germline CDR1 is SEHNR and CDR2 is FQNEAQ (reference sequence). The CDR3 loop spans 13 amino acids. CDR3 sequence: CASSFGSNQPQHF. Here the CDR3 DNA reads TGTGCCAGCAGCTTTGGCAGCAATCAGCCCCAGCATTTT. Together with reference TRBV7-9 and TRBJ1-5, the CDR3 gives the full variable domain: DTGVSQNPRHKITKRGQNVTFRCDPISEHNRLYWYRQTLGQGPEFLTYFQNEAQLEKSRLLSDRFSAERPKGSFSTLEIQRTEQGDSAMYLCASSFGSNQPQHFGDGTRLSIL.

The chain employs TRBV6-5 and TRBJ1-2; maybe TRBD1 (6 bases). Trimming took 7 bases from V and 4 from J, leaving 16 bases between them. CDR3 size: 14 residues. Germline-derived CDR1 and CDR2 are MNHEY and SVGAGI. CDR3 region: CASTEGVIGYGYTF. The CDR3 DNA follows: TGTGCCAGCACGGAGGGGGTAATCGGCTATGGCTACACCTTC.

V usage is TRBV4-1 and J usage is TRBJ1-1; no clear D gene. V lost 0 bases and J 10 bases, leaving 12 bases between the germline ends. Germline V gene lookup returns CDR1 MGHRA and CDR2 YSYEKL. The CDR3 has 13 amino acids. CDR3 in DNA: TGCGCCAGCAGCCAAGAAGTTGGCCTGGGAGCTTTCTTT. Its translation is CASSQEVGLGAFF.

This clone was seen a handful of times. The chain is built from TRBV28 and TRBJ1-1, with D tentatively TRBD1 (6 bases). Germline-derived CDR1 and CDR2 are MDHEN and SYDVKM. The CDR3 consists of 15 residues. V was cut by 4 bases and J by 4 bases, with 16 bases left in between. The CDR3 region has the DNA TGTGCCAGCAGTTCCTCCGGGGGCGGGAGCACTGAAGCTTTCTTT. Its translation: CASSSSGGGSTEAFF.

This clone was detected only once. The chain employs TRBV19 and TRBJ1-5; D call uncertain. CDR1 is LNHDA and CDR2 is SQIVND in the germline V gene (reference sequence). The CDR3 has 15 amino acids. With 5 bases removed from V and 0 bases from J, the gap between germline ends came to 11 bases. The CDR3, as DNA: TGTGCCAGTAGTGCTATAGACGGTAGCAATCAGCCCCAGCATTTT. This translates into CASSAIDGSNQPQHF.

The V call is TRBV28, the J call TRBJ1-2, with D unresolved. Germline V gene lookup returns CDR1 MDHEN and CDR2 SYDVKM. This CDR3 is built from 14 residues. The ends were cut back, 1 base at V and 1 base at J, with 7 bases in the middle. The CDR3 nucleotides are TGTGCCAGCAGTTTATTAGTGGTTAACTATGGCTACACCTTC. Translating gives CASSLLVVNYGYTF.

The chain uses TRBV10-3 and TRBJ2-2; TRBD2 might be the D (6 bases). CDR1 ENHRY and CDR2 SYGVKD come from the germline V gene. V was trimmed by 6 bases and J by 3 bases, leaving 14 bases between them. The CDR3 contains 15 residues. The CDR3 DNA follows: TGTGCCATCAGCCTCAGCGGGCTGGACACCGGGGAGCTGTTTTTT. This sequence encodes CAISLSGLDTGELFF.

Only one count was recorded for this clone. This sequence joins TRBV5-4 and TRBJ2-4; D uncertain. Trimming stripped 0 bases from V and 1 base from J, with 11 bases between. Germline assignment: CDR1 SGHNT and CDR2 YYREEE (reference sequence). The CDR3 is 16 amino acids. The CDR3 nucleotides are TGTGCCAGCAGCTTGGTTCGTCCGGAGGCCAAAAACATTCAGTACTTC. Amino acids: CASSLVRPEAKNIQYF.

This clone was seen just once. The chain links TRBV11-1 to TRBJ2-3; D unresolved. CDR1 is SGHAT, CDR2 FQDESV, per germline (reference sequence). The ends were cut back, 3 bases at V and 4 bases at J, with 11 bases in the middle. The CDR3 sequence is 14 residues long. For the CDR3, the DNA is TGTGCCAGCAGCTTTGCCCCCGTCGCAGATACGCAGTATTTT. It encodes CASSFAPVADTQYF.

A single count supports this clone. The chain uses TRBV7-2 and TRBJ2-2; perhaps TRBD2 as D (6 bases). This CDR3 region has 13 residues. CDR1 is SGHTA, CDR2 FQGNSA, per germline. Between the trimmed V and J ends, which lost 5 bases and 6 bases, there was a span of 10 bases. CDR3 bases: TGTGCCAGCAGCCGGACTACCGCCGGGGAGCTGTTTTTT. Translation: CASSRTTAGELFF. Combining the CDR3 with reference TRBV7-2 and TRBJ2-2 gives the whole variable domain GAGVSQSPSNKVTEKGKDVELRCDPISGHTALYWYRQSLGQGLEFLIYFQGNSAPDKSGLPSDRFSAERTGGSVSTLTIQRTQQEDSAVYLCASSRTTAGELFFGEGSRLTVL.

The chain has TRBV2 and TRBJ2-7; 7 nucleotides match TRBD1. V shed 8 bases, J shed 0 bases, and the junction held 4 bases outside the gene matches. Germline lookup yields CDR1 SNHLY and CDR2 FYNNEI. This CDR3 has 13 residues. This CDR3 reads CASGTVSSYEQYF. The CDR3 DNA is TGTGCCAGCGGGACAGTCAGCTCCTACGAGCAGTACTTC. Complete variable domain (other parts from reference TRBV2 and TRBJ2-7): EPEVTQTPSHQVTQMGQEVILRCVPISNHLYFYWYRQILGQKVEFLVSFYNNEISEKSEIFDDQFSVERPDGSNFTLKIRSTKLEDSAMYFCASGTVSSYEQYFGPGTRLTVT.

V usage is TRBV29-1 and J usage is TRBJ1-2, with 8 bases lining up with TRBD1. The germline gives CDR1 SQVTM, CDR2 ANQGSEA. V was clipped by 3 bases and J by 2 bases; unmatched bases: 5. The CDR3 consists of 14 residues. CDR3 bases: TGCAGCGTTGACTTTACAGGGGGAAACTATGGCTACACCTTC. This sequence encodes CSVDFTGGNYGYTF.

The chain combines TRBV9 with TRBJ2-2; a weak D match, TRBD2 (6 bases). The CDR3 extends over 12 amino acids. V was shortened by 3 bases and J by 6 bases, with 6 bases between the two germline ends. Looked up from germline, CDR1 is SGDLS and CDR2 is YYNGEE. For the CDR3, the DNA is TGTGCCAGCAGCGGGAGGGCCGGGGAGCTGTTTTTT. Translating it yields CASSGRAGELFF. The full variable domain, in which reference TRBV9 and TRBJ2-2 provide the parts outside the CDR3, is DSGVTQTPKHLITATGQRVTLRCSPRSGDLSVYWYQQSLDQGLQFLIQYYNGEERAKGNILERFSAQQFPDLHSELNLSSLELGDSALYFCASSGRAGELFFGEGSRLTVL.

The rearrangement joins TRBV19 to TRBJ2-3; unclear D gene. The CDR3 is made up of 10 amino acids. The germline V gene encodes CDR1 LNHDA and CDR2 SQIVND (reference sequence). V lost 9 bases, J lost 5 bases, and 6 bases lay in between. CDR3 amino acids: CARRRDTQYF. The CDR3 coding sequence is TGTGCCAGGAGGAGAGATACGCAGTATTTT.